This T cell receptor (beta chain) was recorded in a study of T cell changes during pregnancy in multiple sclerosis. Using immunoSEQ multiplex PCR, the repertoire was profiled, and TCRdb retains in-frame clones only, with some absent. Among under 40,000 clones listed, 75% to 90% were seen once. Specimen: CD8+ T cells from peripheral blood mononuclear cells, collected after pregnancy. This sequence originates from a female donor with multiple sclerosis, enrolled in a pregnancy study.

CDR3 in amino acids: CATSGSADRGPQHF. The CDR3, as DNA: TGTGCCACCAGCGGGTCGGCCGACCGGGGGCCCCAGCATTTT. The V and J genes are TRBV15 and TRBJ1-5, with D unresolved. Germline CDR1 and CDR2: LNHNV and YYDKDF (reference sequence). This CDR3 region has 14 residues. Trimming shortened V by 5 bases and J by 9 bases, and 17 bases separated the two germline ends.